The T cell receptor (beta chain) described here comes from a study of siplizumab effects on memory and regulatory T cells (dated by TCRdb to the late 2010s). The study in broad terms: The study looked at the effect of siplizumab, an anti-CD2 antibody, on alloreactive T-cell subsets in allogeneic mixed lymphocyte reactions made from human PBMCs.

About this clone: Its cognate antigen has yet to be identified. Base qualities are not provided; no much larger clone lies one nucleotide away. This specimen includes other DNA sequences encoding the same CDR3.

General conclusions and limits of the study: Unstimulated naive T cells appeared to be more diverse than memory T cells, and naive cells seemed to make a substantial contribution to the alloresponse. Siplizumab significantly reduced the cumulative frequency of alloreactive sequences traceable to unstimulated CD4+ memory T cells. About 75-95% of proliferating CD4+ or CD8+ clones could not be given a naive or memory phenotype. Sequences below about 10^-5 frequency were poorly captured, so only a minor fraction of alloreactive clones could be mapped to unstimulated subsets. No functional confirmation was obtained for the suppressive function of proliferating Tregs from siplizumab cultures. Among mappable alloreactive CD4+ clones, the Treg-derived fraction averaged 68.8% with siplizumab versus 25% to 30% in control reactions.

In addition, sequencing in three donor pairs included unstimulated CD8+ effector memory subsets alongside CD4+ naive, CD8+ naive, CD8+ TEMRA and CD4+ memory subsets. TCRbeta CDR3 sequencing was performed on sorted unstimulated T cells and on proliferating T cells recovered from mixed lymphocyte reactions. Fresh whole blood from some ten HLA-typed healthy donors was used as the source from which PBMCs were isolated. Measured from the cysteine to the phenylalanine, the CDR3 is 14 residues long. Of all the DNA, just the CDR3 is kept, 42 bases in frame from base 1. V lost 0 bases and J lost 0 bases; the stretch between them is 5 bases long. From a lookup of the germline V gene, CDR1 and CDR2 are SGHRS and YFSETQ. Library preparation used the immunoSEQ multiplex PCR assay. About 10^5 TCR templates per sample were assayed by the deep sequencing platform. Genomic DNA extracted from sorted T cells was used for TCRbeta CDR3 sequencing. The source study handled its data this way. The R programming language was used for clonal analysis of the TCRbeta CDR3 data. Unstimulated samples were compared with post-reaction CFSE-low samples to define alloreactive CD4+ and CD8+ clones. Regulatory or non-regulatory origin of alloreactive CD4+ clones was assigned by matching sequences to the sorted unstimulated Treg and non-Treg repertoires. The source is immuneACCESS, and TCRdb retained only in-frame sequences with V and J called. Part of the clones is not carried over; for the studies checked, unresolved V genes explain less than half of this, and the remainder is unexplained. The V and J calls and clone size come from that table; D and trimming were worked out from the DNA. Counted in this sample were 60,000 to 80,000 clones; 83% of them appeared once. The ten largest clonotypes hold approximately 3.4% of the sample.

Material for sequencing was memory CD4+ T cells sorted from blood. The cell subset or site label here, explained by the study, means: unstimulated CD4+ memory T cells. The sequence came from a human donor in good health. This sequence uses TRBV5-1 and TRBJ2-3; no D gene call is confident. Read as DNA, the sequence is TGCGCCAGCAGCTTGGGAGAGAGCACAGATACGCAGTATTTT. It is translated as CASSLGESTDTQYF.